The clone carrying this T cell receptor (beta chain) showed up just a few times. Its antigen is still unknown. The CDR3 is 12 residues long. Germline-derived CDR1 and CDR2 are DFQATT and SNEGSKA (reference sequence). The germline V and J ends were trimmed by 2 bases and 5 bases, with 7 bases remaining between them. TCRbeta library construction was performed incorporating unique molecular identifiers. Each CDR3 protein gets one entry after TCRdb re-called the PCR reads with MiXCR. The table includes about 110,000 distinct CDR3 sequences, roughly 23% detected once. The sample comes from a study of T-cell reconstitution after alpha-beta-depleted transplantation in children. Study-wide results and caveats: It was reported that alpha-beta T cells came from several hundred expanded graft clones (about two months after transplant). T cells produced anew were the main source of T-cell counts and diversity one year after transplant. The study traced high day-60 TCRbeta diversity in some patients to surviving recipient T cells and thymic progenitors.

The TCR sequence derives from a male patient aged 2 to 10 who had a stem cell transplant for chronic granulomatous disease, so the T cells may come from the graft donor. The rearrangement joins TRBV20-1 to TRBJ2-4; unclear D gene. Sequencing used PBMCs, mostly from graft donor cells, obtained 180 days after TCRalphabeta/CD19-depleted stem cell transplant. Here the CDR3 reads CSARKPQNIQYF. The CDR3, as DNA: TGCAGTGCTAGAAAGCCCCAAAACATTCAGTACTTC.